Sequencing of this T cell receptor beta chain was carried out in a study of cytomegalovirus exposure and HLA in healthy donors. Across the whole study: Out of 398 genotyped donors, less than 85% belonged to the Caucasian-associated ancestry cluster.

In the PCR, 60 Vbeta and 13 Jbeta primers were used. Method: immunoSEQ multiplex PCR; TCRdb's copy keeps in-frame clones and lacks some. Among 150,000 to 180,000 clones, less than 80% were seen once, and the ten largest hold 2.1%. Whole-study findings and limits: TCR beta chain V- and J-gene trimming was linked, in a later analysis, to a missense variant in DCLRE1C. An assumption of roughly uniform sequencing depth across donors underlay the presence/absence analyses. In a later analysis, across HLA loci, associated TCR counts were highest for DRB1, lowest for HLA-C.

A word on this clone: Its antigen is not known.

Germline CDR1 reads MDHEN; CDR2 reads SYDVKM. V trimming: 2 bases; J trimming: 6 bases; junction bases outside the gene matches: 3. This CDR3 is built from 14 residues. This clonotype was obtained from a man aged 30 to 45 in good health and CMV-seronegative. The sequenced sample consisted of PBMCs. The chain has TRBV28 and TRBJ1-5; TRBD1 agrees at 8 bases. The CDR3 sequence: CASSLGQGSQPQHF. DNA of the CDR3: TGTGCCAGCAGTTTAGGACAGGGTAGTCAGCCCCAGCATTTT.